A selection of T cell receptor beta chains follows, all from one sample in a study of blood T cell repertoires in COVID-19. Profiling relied on immunoSEQ multiplex PCR, and the TCRdb table lists in-frame clones only, not all of them. The sample gives around 160,000 clones, approximately 86% of which show up once; roughly 8% is in the top ten. The sample taken for sequencing was peripheral blood. Receptors originate from a man in his sixties with acute or convalescent COVID-19. CDR3s include the opening cysteine and the closing phenylalanine or tryptophan.

TRBV28,TRBJ1-5,CASSLKGGGNQPQHF
TRBV27,TRBJ2-1,CASTPGEGLGYNEQFF
TRBV6-6,TRBJ2-7,CASKGGTVPYEQYF
TRBV5-5,TRBJ1-2,CASSPRAASYGYTF
TRBV10-1,TRBJ2-1,CASSEKRGYNEQFF
TRBV2,TRBJ2-5,CASRRGTSGGVRWQETQYF
TRBV6-4,TRBJ2-1,CASSDSSGGGRDEQFF
TRBV27,TRBJ2-7,CASSLQQGMYEQYF
TRBV7-2,TRBJ2-1,CASSRTSGSGDEQFF
TRBV27,TRBJ1-4,CASSFAAFNEKLFF
TRBV11-2,TRBJ1-2,CASSSLTGRKNGYTF
TRBV3-1/TRBV3-2,TRBJ1-4,CASSLSLSTNEKLFF
TRBV5-1,TRBJ1-5,CASSPGTGTVQPQHF
TRBV24-1,TRBJ2-6,CATSGRTSGHSGANVLTF
TRBV9,TRBJ1-6,CASSVVAVAPYNSPLHF
TRBV28,TRBJ1-1,CASSSGQIYAEAFF
TRBV30,TRBJ1-1,CAWSVQGIGTEAFF
TRBV19,TRBJ1-2,CASSEARGYGYTF
TRBV27,TRBJ2-2,CASSAGMGTGELFF
TRBV3-1/TRBV3-2,TRBJ2-7,CASSRSVGGGTYEQYF
TRBV9,TRBJ2-2,CASSVVGRAAGELFF
TRBV19,TRBJ1-2,CASSQDRAYGYTF
TRBV7-3,TRBJ2-5,CASSPRGGTQYF
TRBV27,TRBJ2-7,CASSLYTVRDEQYF
TRBV27,TRBJ1-1,CASRTGQLNTEAFF
TRBV13,TRBJ1-5,CASSLGWGGSNQPQHF
TRBV5-4,TRBJ2-3,CASSSGTGGQLSTQYF
TRBV2,TRBJ1-6,CASSESTANSPLHF
TRBV10-2,TRBJ1-1,CASSRDRGETEAFF
TRBV6-6,TRBJ2-1,CASSPLAGGYNEQFF
TRBV5-1,TRBJ1-3,CASSLAGNSGNTIYF
TRBV9,TRBJ1-2,CASSGPRGEGGYTF
TRBV25-1,TRBJ2-2,CASRGVAGNTGELFF
TRBV7-6,TRBJ1-4,CASSPQGRRGEKLFF
TRBV5-1,TRBJ1-1,CASSSGGTGSTEAFF
TRBV15,TRBJ2-7,CATSSESAGVYEQYF
TRBV3-1/TRBV3-2,TRBJ2-4,CASSQAKNIQYF
TRBV7-9,TRBJ2-7,CASSRSDRYEQYF
TRBV7-9,TRBJ1-3,CASSLGRFSGNTIYF
TRBV5-1,TRBJ2-6,CASSLEGQVGGANVLTF
TRBV9,TRBJ2-5,CASSNGLAGAIQETQYF
TRBV7-2,TRBJ2-7,CASSLSLAGGHEQYF
TRBV21-1,TRBJ1-4,CANLSQKKLFF
TRBV10-3,TRBJ1-6,CAIRENNSPLHF
TRBV3-1/TRBV3-2,TRBJ1-2,CASSPDRNYGYTF
TRBV6-5,TRBJ1-1,CASIGRGDHTEAFF
TRBV30,TRBJ1-1,CAWSAGLNTEAFF
TRBV3-1/TRBV3-2,TRBJ2-5,CASTTTSGSQETQYF
TRBV5-5,TRBJ1-1,CASSLAPDRETEAFF
TRBV3-1/TRBV3-2,TRBJ1-2,CASSQDPTRGYTF
TRBV18,TRBJ2-6,CASSPLAGATRSGANVLTF
TRBV27,TRBJ2-7,CASSLSAGERAYEQYF
TRBV4-2,TRBJ2-3,CASSQGPGTDTQYF
TRBV28,TRBJ1-1,CASYTRGGGGVNTEAFF
TRBV7-6,TRBJ2-2,CASSPQTTKGTGELFF
TRBV7-9,TRBJ2-3,CASSVASGGTDTQYF
TRBV28,TRBJ2-2,CASTLHRDTGELFF